These 20 T cell receptor beta chains originate from one sample sequenced in a study of T cell repertoires in aging, cancer and after chemotherapy. Amplification of TCR beta used genomic DNA extracted from peripheral blood. Multiplex touch-down PCR with TRB-A/B primers amplified rearranged V-D-J TRB sequences. TCRdb recomputed calls from the multiplex PCR reads with MiXCR, one row per CDR3 protein. The sample carries about 21,000 distinct CDR3 sequences, roughly 37% recorded once. The sample was blood. The receptors were sampled from a human donor with a solid tumor.

This rearrangement joins TRBV12-3 or TRBV12-4 to TRBJ1-2; the D gene is possibly TRBD1 (6 bases). The CDR3 is made up of 13 amino acids. The V end was cut by 3 bases, the J end by 5 bases, with 10 bases between. The CDR3 sequence: CASSFHREYGYTF. The CDR3 bases are TGTGCCAGCAGTTTTCACAGGGAATATGGCTACACCTTC.

The gene calls are TRBV4-2 and TRBJ2-4, with TRBD2 matching over 9 bases. The CDR3 spans 15 residues. V shed 6 bases, J shed 8 bases, and the junction held 11 bases outside the gene matches. CDR1 and CDR2 from the germline V gene are LGHNA and YNFKEQ. CDR3 nucleotides: TGTGCCAGCAGGCCCACCGGGACTAGCTTAGACATTCAGTACTTC. Its protein is CASRPTGTSLDIQYF.

By proportion, this clonotype is medium-sized (0.01 to 0.1%). The V gene is TRBV29-1, the J gene TRBJ2-1, with a weak D call TRBD2 (5 bases). This CDR3 has 13 amino acids. Germline V gene sequence: CDR1 SQVTM, CDR2 ANQGSEA. V lost 4 bases to trimming and J lost 0 bases, with 7 bases between them. CDR3 in amino acids: CSVVGSSYNEQFF. DNA of the CDR3: TGCAGCGTTGTTGGGAGCTCCTACAATGAGCAGTTCTTC.

This clonotype has more than one count but fewer than ten. This chain links TRBV11-1 with TRBJ1-1; D call uncertain. Between the trimmed V and J ends, which lost 0 bases and 11 bases, there was a span of 13 bases. The CDR3 is 13 residues long. Germline lookup yields CDR1 SGHAT and CDR2 FQDESV (reference sequence). The CDR3 region is CASSLAMRGQAFF. As DNA, the CDR3 is TGTGCCAGCAGCTTAGCGATGCGGGGTCAGGCTTTCTTT. Filled out from reference TRBV11-1 and TRBJ1-1, the complete variable domain reads EAEVAQSPRYKITEKSQAVAFWCDPISGHATLYWYRQILGQGPELLVQFQDESVVDDSQLPKDRFSAERLKGVDSTLKIQPAELGDSAMYLCASSLAMRGQAFFGQGTRLTVV.

The rearrangement links TRBV6-1 to TRBJ1-4; 7 bases are shared with TRBD1. With 4 bases clipped from V and 8 bases from J, the junction kept 7 bases outside the gene matches. Looked up from germline, CDR1 is MNHNS and CDR2 is SASEGT. The CDR3 length is 14 residues. The DNA for the CDR3 is TGTGCCAGCAGTGGCAACAGGGGTGGGGAAAAACTGTTTTTT. It encodes CASSGNRGGEKLFF.

This clonotype was recorded only once. The V gene is TRBV6-5, the J gene TRBJ1-4; 9 nucleotides line up with TRBD1. The germline gives CDR1 MNHEY, CDR2 SVGAGI. The length of the CDR3 is 17 residues. V was pared by 5 bases and J by 8 bases, with 15 bases of the junction left unmatched. Here the CDR3 DNA reads TGTGCCAGCAGTGAAGTTAATAATGGACAGGGGAACGAAAAACTGTTTTTT. This translates into CASSEVNNGQGNEKLFF.

By sample fraction, this clonotype is medium-sized. V is TRBV19 and J is TRBJ2-3; TRBD2 aligns across 11 bases. The junction had 8 bases not matched to a gene; V was cut back by 5 bases and J by 4 bases. The CDR3 sequence is 16 residues long. Germline V gene lookup returns CDR1 LNHDA and CDR2 SQIVND (reference sequence). CDR3 DNA sequence: TGTGCCAGTAGTCCCTCCCTAGCGGGAGGTGCAGATACGCAGTATTTT. As protein: CASSPSLAGGADTQYF.

This clonotype showed up just a few times. The V call is TRBV6-1, the J call TRBJ2-2; 9 bases fit TRBD1. CDR1 and CDR2 from the germline V gene are MNHNS and SASEGT. V lost 7 bases, J lost 3 bases, and 3 bases stayed unmatched. CDR3 length equals 14 residues. The CDR3 spells CASTRTGDTGELFF. CDR3 nucleotide sequence: TGTGCCAGCACCCGGACAGGGGACACCGGGGAGCTGTTTTTT.

This clonotype was seen more than once but under ten times. V usage is TRBV6-1 and J usage is TRBJ2-2; TRBD1 or TRBD2 may be the D gene (7 bases each). V was cut by 3 bases and J by 5 bases, with 22 bases left in between. The CDR3 runs 18 residues. Germline V gives CDR1 MNHNS, CDR2 SASEGT. For the CDR3, the DNA is TGTGCCAGCAGTGAGCAGGGAGGGGGCGCCAGTTTAACCGGGGAGCTGTTTTTT. Amino acids: CASSEQGGGASLTGELFF.

This chain joins TRBV15 and TRBJ1-5, with D possibly being TRBD1 (5 bases). Germline assignment: CDR1 LNHNV and CDR2 YYDKDF (reference sequence). The ends were cut back, 4 bases at V and 3 bases at J, with 13 bases in the middle. The CDR3 length is 15 residues. The CDR3 loop reads CATSTVDKNNQPQHF. Written as DNA, the CDR3 is TGTGCCACCAGCACTGTGGACAAAAACAATCAGCCCCAGCATTTT.

V and J are TRBV20-1 and TRBJ2-2; no reliable D call. V shed 6 bases and J shed 5 bases, with 10 bases lying between them. The CDR3 runs 12 residues. Germline-derived CDR1 and CDR2 are DFQATT and SNEGSKA (reference sequence). CDR3 protein: CSAKGRTGELFF. The CDR3 DNA sequence: TGCAGTGCCAAGGGAAGAACCGGGGAGCTGTTTTTT.

V and J are TRBV5-6 and TRBJ1-2, with D possibly being TRBD1 (5 bases). V was cut by 3 bases and J by 6 bases, with 18 bases left in between. Germline lookup yields CDR1 SGHDT and CDR2 YYEEEE. The CDR3 extends over 15 amino acids. The CDR3 protein is CASSSADTRPDGYTF. CDR3 coding DNA: TGTGCCAGCAGCTCGGCGGACACCCGTCCTGATGGCTACACCTTC.

This clonotype was picked up one time. The chain carries TRBV5-1 and TRBJ2-3; 8 bases are a match to TRBD2. The germline V gene encodes CDR1 SGHRS and CDR2 YFSETQ. CDR3 length equals 15 residues. V was pared by 0 bases and J by 6 bases, with 6 bases of the junction left unmatched. This chain's CDR3 is CASSLDSGAHDTQYF. CDR3 sequence (DNA): TGCGCCAGCAGCTTGGATAGCGGGGCCCACGATACGCAGTATTTT.

On this clonotype itself: The conserved phenylalanine or tryptophan normally closing the CDR3 is absent here, so this likely arose from a read error. It is unclear where the CDR3 begins or ends on the DNA, so no DNA is shown, and the CDR3 is as TCRdb lists it. The chain uses TRBV5-6 and TRBJ2-4; the table's TRBD1 call for D was not verified on the DNA. CDR1 and CDR2 (germline): SGHDT, YYEEEE. The CDR3 length equals 15 residues, ends included. CDR3 loop: CASSLGGVGGDNRYI.

The chain recombines TRBV5-1 with TRBJ2-5; D not resolved. V lost 5 bases and J lost 4, with 9 bases in between. Germline V gives CDR1 SGHRS, CDR2 YFSETQ. This CDR3 comprises 12 residues. The CDR3 here is CASRPYRETQYF. The CDR3 bases are TGCGCCAGCAGACCGTACAGAGAGACCCAGTACTTC.

The CDR3 DNA reads TGTGCCTGGAAGGGGTGGCTGGGCACTGAAGCTTTCTTT. Its translation: CAWKGWLGTEAFF. The genes are TRBV30 and TRBJ1-1; tentatively, D is TRBD1 (5 bases). Trimming shortened V by 4 bases and J by 4 bases, and 13 bases separated the two germline ends. This CDR3 comprises 13 residues. Germline V gene sequence: CDR1 GTSNPN, CDR2 SVGIG (reference sequence).

The chain uses TRBV6-4 and TRBJ2-3; 11 bases line up with TRBD2. Germline CDR1 is MRHNA and CDR2 is SNTAGT. The CDR3 sequence is 15 residues long. The J segment lost 1 base and the V segment lost 3 bases, leaving 0 bases of the junction unmatched. The CDR3 DNA reads TGTGCCAGCAGTGAGACTAGCGGGGGCACAGATACGCAGTATTTT. As protein: CASSETSGGTDTQYF.

Regarding this clonotype: Germline is not matched at one junction end, which may reflect a read error. Here the CDR3 reads CASSDPTGTLENF. Written as DNA, the CDR3 is TGTGCCAGCAGTGACCCAACCGGGACCCTCGAGAATTTT. The rearrangement uses TRBV6-1 and TRBJ1-5; possible D gene TRBD1, 5 bases. This CDR3 spans 13 amino acids. Germline CDR1 MNHNS, CDR2 SASEGT.

This chain joins TRBV5-6 and TRBJ2-7; the D gene is possibly TRBD1 (5 bases). Germline CDR1 is SGHDT and CDR2 is YYEEEE. The CDR3 has 14 residues. The V end lost 0 bases, the J end lost 0 bases, and 7 bases lay between the germline ends. The CDR3 DNA follows: TGTGCCAGCAGCTTGGTTGGGGCCTCCTACGAGCAGTACTTC. It translates to CASSLVGASYEQYF.

The chain combines TRBV19 with TRBJ2-3; D is possibly TRBD1 (7 bases). The ends were cut back, 7 bases at V and 2 bases at J, with 25 bases in the middle. Germline lookup yields CDR1 LNHDA and CDR2 SQIVND (reference sequence). The CDR3 has 18 amino acids. The CDR3 DNA sequence: TGTGCCAGTATTATGCGATTTAGGCGGGACAGTTACACAGATACGCAGTATTTT. This encodes CASIMRFRRDSYTDTQYF.